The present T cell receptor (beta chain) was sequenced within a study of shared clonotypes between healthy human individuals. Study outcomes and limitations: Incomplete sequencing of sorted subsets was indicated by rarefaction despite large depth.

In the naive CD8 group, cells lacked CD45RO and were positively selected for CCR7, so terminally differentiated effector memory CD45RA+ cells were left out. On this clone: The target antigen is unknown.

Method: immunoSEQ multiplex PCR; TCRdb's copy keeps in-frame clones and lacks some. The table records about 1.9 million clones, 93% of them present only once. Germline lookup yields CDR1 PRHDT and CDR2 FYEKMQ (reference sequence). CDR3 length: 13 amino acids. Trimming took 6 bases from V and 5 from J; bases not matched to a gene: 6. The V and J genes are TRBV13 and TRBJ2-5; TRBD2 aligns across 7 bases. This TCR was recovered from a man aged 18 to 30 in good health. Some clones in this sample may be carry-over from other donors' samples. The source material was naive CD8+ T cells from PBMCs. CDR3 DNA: TGTGCCAGCAGGGGAGGGCCCGCGGAGACCCAGTACTTC. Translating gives CASRGGPAETQYF.